Following are 20 T cell receptor beta chains from one sample sequenced in a study of blood T cell repertoires in COVID-19. Method: immunoSEQ multiplex PCR; TCRdb's copy keeps in-frame clones and lacks some. The data contain some 150,000 clones, 85% to 90% of them singletons. The sample comprised peripheral blood. The receptor set was obtained from a woman aged 45-60 years with active or convalescent COVID-19.

The gene calls are TRBV6-2 or TRBV6-3 and TRBJ1-2, with a weak D call TRBD1 (5 bases). This CDR3 is 16 amino acids long. The germline V gene has CDR1 MNHEY and CDR2 SVGEGT. Trimming cost V 5 bases and J 2 bases, with 18 bases left between them. CDR3 sequence (DNA): TGTGCCAGCAGTCGCCCGGCGGGACTGATAAACTATGGCTACACCTTC. Translating it yields CASSRPAGLINYGYTF.

This clone has a single count. The gene calls are TRBV7-9 and TRBJ2-7; 7 nucleotides agree with TRBD2. The CDR3 runs to 14 residues. Trimming cost V 5 bases and J 3 bases; bases outside gene matches: 7. Germline assignment: CDR1 SEHNR and CDR2 FQNEAQ (reference sequence). CDR3 nucleotide sequence: TGTGCCAGCAGCCCGCAGGGACTAATCTACGAGCAGTACTTC. It specifies CASSPQGLIYEQYF.

This rearrangement joins TRBV28 to TRBJ2-5; the D is unclear. Trimming took off 4 bases at V and 2 bases at J, with 8 bases between the two ends. Germline assignment: CDR1 MDHEN and CDR2 SYDVKM. The CDR3 runs to 13 residues. The chain's CDR3 is CASSSPLQETQYF. CDR3 DNA sequence: TGTGCCAGCAGTTCCCCCCTGCAAGAGACCCAGTACTTC.

The CDR3 DNA follows: TGTGCCATCAGCCGACAAGCTCAGGGGACCGGGACTAGCGGGAGGGAGGAGACCCAGTACTTC. Amino acids: CAISRQAQGTGTSGREETQYF. The chain couples TRBV10-3 to TRBJ2-5; 16 bases line up with TRBD2. This CDR3 comprises 21 residues. Germline-derived CDR1 and CDR2 are ENHRY and SYGVKD. Trimming cost V 6 bases and J 5 bases; bases outside gene matches: 21.

The V call is TRBV28, the J call TRBJ2-3, with a tentative D call TRBD2 (5 bases). V lost 6 bases and J lost 7, with 11 bases in between. The CDR3 is 12 amino acids. Germline CDR1 and CDR2: MDHEN and SYDVKM. CDR3: CASRRTDNTQYF. The CDR3, as DNA: TGTGCCAGCAGACGGACTGATAATACGCAGTATTTT.

This chain connects TRBV19 to TRBJ2-1; 9 bases are shared with TRBD2. Germline V CDR1 and CDR2: LNHDA, SQIVND (reference sequence). Trimming removed 7 bases from V and 4 bases from J; junction bases left unmatched: 8. The CDR3 totals 15 residues. The chain's CDR3 is CASTDGAGGYNEQFF. CDR3 DNA sequence: TGTGCCAGTACCGATGGAGCGGGGGGATACAATGAGCAGTTCTTC.

The V and J genes are TRBV9 and TRBJ2-2; a possible D gene is TRBD1 (5 bases). Between the trimmed V and J ends, which lost 0 bases and 6 bases, there was a span of 12 bases. CDR3 length: 15 residues. CDR1 and CDR2 (germline): SGDLS, YYNGEE. CDR3 residues: CASSVGQGGSGELFF. The CDR3, as DNA: TGTGCCAGCAGCGTAGGGCAGGGCGGCTCCGGGGAGCTGTTTTTT.

The J gene is TRBJ2-7, the V gene TRBV2, with 10 bases aligning to TRBD2. V shed 7 bases and J 1 base; nucleotides not matched to a gene: 4. CDR3 length: 14 amino acids. Germline values: CDR1 SNHLY, CDR2 FYNNEI. The CDR3, as DNA: TGTGCCAGCACCGGGACTAGCGCATCCTACGAGCAGTACTTC. This encodes CASTGTSASYEQYF. The whole variable domain, remainder taken from reference TRBV2 and TRBJ2-7, is EPEVTQTPSHQVTQMGQEVILRCVPISNHLYFYWYRQILGQKVEFLVSFYNNEISEKSEIFDDQFSVERPDGSNFTLKIRSTKLEDSAMYFCASTGTSASYEQYFGPGTRLTVT.

The CDR3 spells CASRELAGGPGETQYF. The DNA for the CDR3 is TGTGCCAGCAGAGAACTAGCGGGAGGGCCCGGGGAGACCCAGTACTTC. V usage is TRBV6-1 and J usage is TRBJ2-5; 13 bases are a match to TRBD2. The CDR3 is 16 residues long. In germline, CDR1 is MNHNS, CDR2 SASEGT. V trimming: 6 bases; J trimming: 5 bases; junction bases outside the gene matches: 9.

The chain links TRBV20-1 to TRBJ1-2; D ambiguous. Germline loops: CDR1 DFQATT, CDR2 SNEGSKA (reference sequence). V was clipped by 4 bases and J by 7 bases, with 10 bases between them. The CDR3 totals 11 residues. The CDR3 DNA follows: TGCAGTGCTAAATTGGGCGTTGGCTACACCTTC. Its protein is CSAKLGVGYTF.

The chain carries TRBV6-2 or TRBV6-3 and TRBJ1-6; D gene ambiguous. Germline CDR1 reads MNHEY; CDR2 reads SVGEGT. Between the trimmed V and J ends, which lost 4 bases and 14 bases, there was a span of 24 bases. The CDR3 sequence is 16 residues long. CDR3 sequence: CASSWQTLRSGLTLHF. The CDR3 DNA reads TGTGCCAGCAGTTGGCAAACCCTGAGAAGCGGGTTGACCCTCCACTTT.

The rearrangement links TRBV7-6 to TRBJ2-5, with 10 bases fitting TRBD2. V gave up 1 base and J gave up 5 bases; unmatched junction bases: 10. The germline gives CDR1 SGHVS, CDR2 FNYEAQ. The length of the CDR3 is 17 residues. CDR3 in DNA: TGTGCCAGCAGCTTAGACCTAGCGGGGGCCCTCGGGGAGACCCAGTACTTC. Residues: CASSLDLAGALGETQYF.

This clone was seen just once. The rearrangement uses TRBV6-2 or TRBV6-3 and TRBJ2-1; tentative D call: TRBD2 (5 bases). The CDR3 spans 13 residues. The V end was cut by 2 bases, the J end by 9 bases, with 11 bases between. CDR1 and CDR2 from the germline V gene are MNHEY and SVGEGT. The CDR3 spells CASSYMSGGEQFF. For the CDR3, the DNA is TGTGCCAGCAGTTACATGAGCGGTGGTGAGCAGTTCTTC.

The V gene is TRBV5-5, the J gene TRBJ1-6, with a weak D call TRBD1 (5 bases). CDR1 SGHKS and CDR2 YYEKEE come from the germline V gene (reference sequence). CDR3 length: 15 amino acids. Trimming pared 4 bases from V and 9 bases from J, leaving 17 bases between. CDR3 sequence (DNA): TGTGCCAGCAGCACCTCAGGGATGCAAATTTCACCCCTCCACTTT. It encodes CASSTSGMQISPLHF.

The chain combines TRBV7-9 with TRBJ1-3; the D is unclear. CDR1 is SEHNR and CDR2 is FQNEAQ in the germline V gene (reference sequence). V was pared by 5 bases and J by 0 bases, with 14 bases between. There are 16 residues in the CDR3. DNA of the CDR3: TGTGCCAGCAGCCCGGACCGAGGGAGCTCTGGAAACACCATATATTTT. Protein product: CASSPDRGSSGNTIYF.

CDR3 nucleotide sequence: TGTGCCAGCAGTCCGACTAGCGGGGGGGCCCGGGAGCAGTTCTTC. It yields the protein CASSPTSGGAREQFF. This chain connects TRBV2 to TRBJ2-1, with TRBD2 matching over 14 bases. CDR1 and CDR2 from the germline V gene are SNHLY and FYNNEI. This CDR3 has 15 residues. With 5 bases clipped from V and 10 bases from J, the junction kept 7 bases outside the gene matches.

This sequence joins TRBV2 and TRBJ2-6, with 8 nucleotides matching TRBD1. V trimming: 6 bases; J trimming: 0 bases; junction bases outside the gene matches: 16. Germline assignment: CDR1 SNHLY and CDR2 FYNNEI. The CDR3 consists of 20 residues. CDR3 protein: CASRIGTGRELRSGANVLTF. The DNA for the CDR3 is TGTGCCAGCAGGATAGGGACAGGACGAGAGCTCCGCTCTGGGGCCAACGTCCTGACTTTC.

The genes are TRBV28 and TRBJ2-1; D is ambiguous. Germline loops: CDR1 MDHEN, CDR2 SYDVKM. The CDR3 covers 14 residues. Trimming removed 5 bases from V and 6 bases from J, with 14 bases in between. CDR3 region: CASSQTLTGNEQFF. DNA of the CDR3: TGTGCCAGCAGTCAGACTCTGACTGGCAATGAGCAGTTCTTC.

This chain uses TRBV6-2 or TRBV6-3 with TRBJ2-1, with TRBD2 matching 7 bases. This CDR3 is built from 15 residues. The V and J ends lost 6 bases and 0 bases, in that order; junction bases with no gene match: 5. Germline assignment: CDR1 MNHEY and CDR2 SVGEGT. The CDR3 nucleotides are TGTGCCAGCAGCCCTAGCGGTGGCTCCTACAATGAGCAGTTCTTC. Translated: CASSPSGGSYNEQFF.

CDR3 coding DNA: TGCGCCAGCAGCCAACAAGTTGCACTAGCGGGCGTCGCCGGGGAGCTGTTTTTT. It codes for CASSQQVALAGVAGELFF. The J gene is TRBJ2-2, the V gene TRBV4-3, with 9 bases identical to TRBD2. Germline V gene lookup returns CDR1 LGHNA and CDR2 YSLEER. The V gene end was trimmed by 2 bases and the J gene end by 6 bases; junction bases not matched to a gene: 13. The CDR3 contains 18 residues.